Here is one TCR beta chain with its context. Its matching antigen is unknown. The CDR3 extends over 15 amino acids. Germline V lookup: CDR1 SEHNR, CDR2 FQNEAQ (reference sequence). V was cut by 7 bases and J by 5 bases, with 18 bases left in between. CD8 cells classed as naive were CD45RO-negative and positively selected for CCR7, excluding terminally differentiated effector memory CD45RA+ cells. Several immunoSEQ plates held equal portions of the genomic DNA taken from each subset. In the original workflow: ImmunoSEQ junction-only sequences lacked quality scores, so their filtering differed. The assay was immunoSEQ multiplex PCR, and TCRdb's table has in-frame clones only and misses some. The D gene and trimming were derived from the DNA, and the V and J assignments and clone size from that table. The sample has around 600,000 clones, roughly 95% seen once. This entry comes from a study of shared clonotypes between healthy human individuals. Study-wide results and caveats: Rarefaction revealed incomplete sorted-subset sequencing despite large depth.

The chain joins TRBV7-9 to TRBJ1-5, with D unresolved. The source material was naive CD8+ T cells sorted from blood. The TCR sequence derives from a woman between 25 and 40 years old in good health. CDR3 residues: CASTLGGDSHQPQHF. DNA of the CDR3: TGTGCCAGCACCCTTGGAGGCGATAGTCATCAGCCCCAGCATTTT.